Listed below are T cell receptor beta chains from one sample, sequenced in a study of OX40 agonist ivuxolimab in advanced cancers. Generated by immunoSEQ multiplex PCR, the TCRdb table keeps only in-frame clones and is missing some. Of about 110,000 clones listed, around 93% are singletons. Here the sequenced sample was CD4+ or CD8+ T cells sorted from blood, taken in a trial of the OX40 agonist ivuxolimab. Receptors originate from an adult with an advanced solid tumor such as melanoma, head and neck, liver or kidney cancer. CDR3s leave out the opening cysteine and the closing phenylalanine or tryptophan. Not every row has a clone size; where given, it reads once, few, many or a size class.

j_gene	abundance	len	v_gene	CDR3aa
TRBJ2-7	-	12	TRBV9	ASSAGDQAYEQY
TRBJ2-2	-	15	TRBV19	ASSPDTGTTNTGELF
TRBJ2-2	once	12	TRBV5-1	ASSWTGNTGELF
TRBJ2-7	-	10	TRBV6-8	ASSYPLYEQY
TRBJ2-3	-	13	TRBV5-1	ASSLAQGSTDTQY
TRBJ2-1	-	11	TRBV30	AWSGGLANEQF
TRBJ2-6	-	15	TRBV19	ASSMDSSYSGANVLT
TRBJ1-1	-	10	TRBV19	ASHDRYTEAF
TRBJ2-3	-	12	TRBV2	ASSGQGTTDTQY
TRBJ2-4	-	13	TRBV7-9	ASSLAGTAKNIQY
TRBJ2-7	once	11	TRBV6-1	ASSEIGYYEQY
TRBJ2-1	-	14	TRBV7-2	ASSLAGASSYNEQF
TRBJ2-1	-	13	TRBV9	ASSPPSSSYNEQF
TRBJ2-5	-	10	TRBV7-9	ASSGGWETQY
TRBJ1-4	-	9	TRBV30	AWSPSEKLF
TRBJ1-2	few	15	TRBV5-1	ASSSPPGDSKGHGYT
TRBJ2-7	-	16	TRBV19	ASSIGGTSGRTSYEQY
TRBJ2-3	-	12	TRBV7-9	ASSFRGDTDTQY
TRBJ1-3	-	12	TRBV5-6	ASSLGNSGNTIY
TRBJ2-3	-	12	TRBV9	ASSVGEGTDTQY
TRBJ2-7	-	11	TRBV5-4	ASSFRGGYEQY
TRBJ1-5	once	11	TRBV7-2	ASSFPGTQPQH
TRBJ2-1	-	12	TRBV6-6	ASSGGLPYNEQF
TRBJ1-2	-	12	TRBV18	ASSPGTGERGYT
TRBJ2-3	once	15	TRBV18	ASSLFSSGISTDTQY
TRBJ2-1	-	12	TRBV27	ASSWGQGNNEQF
TRBJ1-1	-	11	TRBV6-6	ASIMTRNTEAF
TRBJ2-5	-	10	TRBV2	ASNREGETQY
TRBJ1-2	-	11	TRBV27	ASRTGDGYGYT
TRBJ1-5	-	13	TRBV7-9	ASSLGGGNNQPQH
TRBJ1-1	-	12	TRBV6-1	ASSELAGLVEAF
TRBJ1-2	-	13	TRBV2	ASSDRVWGPVGYT
TRBJ1-1	-	14	TRBV5-1	ASSLRTGTPNTEAF
TRBJ1-4	-	15	TRBV11-2	ASSLDFRDRAGEKLF
TRBJ1-2	-	14	TRBV6-4	ASSDSGTGGADGYT
TRBJ1-2	once	12	TRBV7-8	ASSASETAYGYT
TRBJ2-4	-	14	TRBV2	ASLSGTVLAKNIQY
TRBJ2-7	-	13	TRBV7-3	ASSLKAGVPYEQY
TRBJ2-1	-	14	TRBV10-3	AISESSGRSYNEQF
TRBJ2-7	-	13	TRBV6-5	ASSPRTGTSYEQY
TRBJ2-3	-	13	TRBV5-8	ASSEEGAGTDTQY
TRBJ1-5	-	13	TRBV6-6	ASRPGGRGNQPQH
TRBJ2-1	-	13	TRBV5-1	ASSLDWDRGPEQF
TRBJ2-7	-	13	TRBV4-1	ASSQVRDLRGEQY
TRBJ2-2	-	16	TRBV9	ASSVTSGGATNTGELF
TRBJ1-1	-	11	TRBV28	ASSLSPGVRAF
TRBJ1-2	-	12	TRBV2	ASSPTDPVGGYT
TRBJ1-1	-	12	TRBV11-2	ASSSTAGLTEAF